This TCR beta chain emerged from a study of cytomegalovirus exposure and HLA in healthy donors. Study context: Genotyping showed 81% of 300 to 450 donors falling in the Caucasian-associated ancestry cluster. General study points: In a later analysis, productive TCRs from donors in an Asian-associated ancestry cluster reportedly carried fewer N-insertions than the cohort mean.

As to this clone: Its antigen is unidentified.

PCR primers comprised 60 Vbeta and 13 Jbeta primers. Profiled with immunoSEQ multiplex PCR; TCRdb holds only in-frame clones, not every one. The table records 140,000 or so clones, approximately 78% of them present only once. The CDR3 sequence is 15 residues long. From germline, CDR1 is MNHNS and CDR2 SASEGT. V dropped 4 bases and J dropped 7 bases, with 14 bases sitting between them. This chain connects TRBV6-1 to TRBJ1-6; perhaps TRBD1 as D (5 bases). The TCR comes from a woman younger than 35 in good health and CMV-seropositive. What was sequenced was PBMCs. This CDR3 reads CASSVEDGGNSPLHF. CDR3 coding DNA: TGTGCCAGCAGTGTAGAGGATGGGGGGAATTCACCCCTCCACTTT.